The 6 T cell receptor beta chains reported below all come from one sample, sequenced in a study of T cell responses to AZD1222 COVID-19 vaccine. Assay used: immunoSEQ multiplex PCR; TCRdb lists only in-frame clones, some missing. The profile shows some 150,000 clones, 90% of them singletons. This sample comprised peripheral blood, obtained on day 0 of AZD1222 vaccination. The source of these receptors is an adult in good health.

The genes are TRBV7-8 and TRBJ1-5, with D unclear. The CDR3 has 15 residues. V gave up 5 bases and J gave up 5 bases, with 16 bases separating them. Per germline, CDR1 SGHVS and CDR2 FQNEAQ. The CDR3 loop is CASSPSALFDQPQHF. CDR3 DNA: TGTGCCAGCAGCCCTAGTGCCCTCTTTGATCAGCCCCAGCATTTT.

The gene calls are TRBV24-1 and TRBJ2-1; D remains ambiguous. Trimming cost V 4 bases and J 2 bases, with 11 bases left between them. Per germline, CDR1 KGHDR and CDR2 SFDVKD. This CDR3 has 15 residues. The CDR3 region has the DNA TGTGCCACCAGTGACCCTACTAAACCCTACAATGAGCAGTTCTTC. As protein: CATSDPTKPYNEQFF.

The genes are TRBV11-3 and TRBJ2-1, with D perhaps matching TRBD2 (7 bases). The CDR3 spans 15 residues. V was trimmed by 5 bases and J by 7 bases, leaving 18 bases between them. Germline-derived CDR1 and CDR2 are SGHNT and YENEEA. The CDR3 sequence is CASSPPGGRVNEQFF. The DNA for the CDR3 is TGTGCCAGCAGCCCCCCGGGGGGCAGGGTGAATGAGCAGTTCTTC.

The rearrangement joins TRBV28 to TRBJ2-7; D is uncertain. The CDR3 loop spans 12 amino acids. V was shortened by 3 bases and J by 7 bases, with 10 bases between the two germline ends. CDR1 is MDHEN, CDR2 SYDVKM, per germline. This CDR3 reads CASSFRYMEQYF. In DNA, the CDR3 is TGTGCCAGCAGTTTTCGGTATATGGAGCAGTACTTC.

The chain employs TRBV5-1 and TRBJ1-1; D possibly corresponds to TRBD1 (6 bases). The V and J ends lost 0 bases and 1 base respectively, with 10 bases between them. The CDR3 is 15 amino acids. The germline gives CDR1 SGHRS, CDR2 YFSETQ. This CDR3 is CASSLDGQRNTEAFF. Here the CDR3 DNA reads TGCGCCAGCAGCTTGGATGGACAGCGGAACACTGAAGCTTTCTTT.

The chain uses TRBV6-2 or TRBV6-3 and TRBJ2-4; tentatively, D is TRBD1 (5 bases). Germline V gene data show CDR1 as MNHEY and CDR2 as SVGEGT. Between the trimmed V and J ends, which lost 5 bases and 1 base, there was a span of 12 bases. This CDR3 has 15 amino acids. The CDR3 protein is CASSTGFSAKNIQYF. CDR3 in DNA: TGTGCCAGCAGTACAGGATTCTCCGCCAAAAACATTCAGTACTTC.